This TCR beta chain derives from a study of regulatory T cells in long-lasting Graves disease. According to the study, TCR beta libraries were built with iRepertoire HTBI primers and CDR3-region Arm-PCR. MiXCR, run by TCRdb on the multiplex PCR reads, gives a single entry per CDR3 protein. The sample shows roughly 360,000 distinct CDR3 sequences, approximately 12% of them seen only once. The time point denotes: newly diagnosed GD, antithyroid drugs for less than 3 months. Researchers made the TCR library from RNA that was extracted from PBMCs. The V end was cut by 10 bases, the J end by 6 bases, with 9 bases between. Germline CDR1 ENHRY, CDR2 SYGVKD. The length of the CDR3 is 11 residues. The data also belong to a second study, concerning T cells in Graves' hyperthyroidism and ophthalmopathy. That source reports: The TCR CDR3 first-round RT-PCR relied on the HTBI primer set.

This TCR was sampled from a woman aged 18-29 years with Graves disease. The chain carries TRBV10-3 and TRBJ2-2; D possibly corresponds to TRBD2 (5 bases). The sample was peripheral blood mononuclear cells (PBMCs), taken at new diagnosis, from a patient treated with antithyroid drugs. CDR3 coding DNA: TGTGCCACCAGCGGCTCCGGGGAGCTGTTTTTT. This encodes CATSGSGELFF.